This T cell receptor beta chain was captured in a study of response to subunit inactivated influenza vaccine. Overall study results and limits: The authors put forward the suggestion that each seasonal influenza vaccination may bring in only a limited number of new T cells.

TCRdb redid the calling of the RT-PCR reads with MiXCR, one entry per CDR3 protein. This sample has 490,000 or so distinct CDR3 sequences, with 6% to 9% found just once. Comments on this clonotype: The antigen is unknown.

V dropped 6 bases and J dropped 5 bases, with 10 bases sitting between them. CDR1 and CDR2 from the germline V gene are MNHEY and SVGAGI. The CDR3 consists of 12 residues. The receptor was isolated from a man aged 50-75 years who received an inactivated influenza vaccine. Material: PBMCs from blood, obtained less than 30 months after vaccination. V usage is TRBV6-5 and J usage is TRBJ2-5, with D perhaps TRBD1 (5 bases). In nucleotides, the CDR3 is TGTGCCAGCAGGACAGAACTGGAGACCCAGTACTTC. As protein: CASRTELETQYF.